This T cell receptor beta chain was sequenced in a study of breast tumors, draining lymph nodes, adjacent tissues. Study findings and constraints: The data were judged consistent with most tumor T cells coming from lymph node and expanding in tumor.

The V end lost 6 bases, the J end lost 3 bases, and 14 bases lay between the germline ends. This CDR3 region has 14 residues. Germline V gene data show CDR1 as SNHLY and CDR2 as FYNNEI. TCRdb reprocessed the multiplex PCR reads via MiXCR and lists one record per CDR3 protein. The repertoire holds approximately 230,000 distinct CDR3 sequences, with 34% as singletons. This clonotype has at least ten counts. Its antigen is currently unknown. Breast cancer patients provided tissue from their axillary draining lymph nodes. The material sequenced was axillary lymph node tissue. The chain has TRBV2 and TRBJ2-5, with D possibly being TRBD2 (5 bases). This receptor was obtained from a female donor with breast cancer. Some clones in this sample may be carry-over from other donors' samples. CDR3 DNA: TGTGCCAGCAGAAGGACTCCAAACGAAGAGACCCAGTACTTC. It translates to CASRRTPNEETQYF.